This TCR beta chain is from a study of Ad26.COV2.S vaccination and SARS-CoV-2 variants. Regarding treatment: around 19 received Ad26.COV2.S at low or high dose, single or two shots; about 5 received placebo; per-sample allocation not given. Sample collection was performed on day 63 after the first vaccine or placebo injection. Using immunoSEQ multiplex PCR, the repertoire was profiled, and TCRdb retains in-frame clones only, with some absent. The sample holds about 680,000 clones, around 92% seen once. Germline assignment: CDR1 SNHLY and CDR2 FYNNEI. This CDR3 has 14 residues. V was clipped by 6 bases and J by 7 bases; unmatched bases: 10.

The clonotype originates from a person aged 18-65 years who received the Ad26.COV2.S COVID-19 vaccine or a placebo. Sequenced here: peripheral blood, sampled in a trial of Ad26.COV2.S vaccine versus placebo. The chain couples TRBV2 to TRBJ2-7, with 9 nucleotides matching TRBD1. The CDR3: CASRGTGGAREQYF. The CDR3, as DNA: TGTGCCAGCAGGGGCACAGGGGGCGCAAGGGAGCAGTACTTC.